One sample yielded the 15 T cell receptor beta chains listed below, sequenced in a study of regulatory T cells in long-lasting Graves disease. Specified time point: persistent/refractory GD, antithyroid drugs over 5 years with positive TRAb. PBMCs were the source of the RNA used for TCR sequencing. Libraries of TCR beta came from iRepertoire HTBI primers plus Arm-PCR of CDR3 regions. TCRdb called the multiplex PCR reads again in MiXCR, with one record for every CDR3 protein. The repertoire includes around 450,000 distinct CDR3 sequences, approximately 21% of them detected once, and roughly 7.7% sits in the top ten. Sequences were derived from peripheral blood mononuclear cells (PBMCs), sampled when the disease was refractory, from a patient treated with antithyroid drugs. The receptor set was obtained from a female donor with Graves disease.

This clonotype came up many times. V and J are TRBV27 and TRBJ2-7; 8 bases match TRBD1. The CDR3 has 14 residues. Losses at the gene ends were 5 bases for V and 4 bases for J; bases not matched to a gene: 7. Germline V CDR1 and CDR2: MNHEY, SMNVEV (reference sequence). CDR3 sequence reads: CASSLDRDAYEQYF. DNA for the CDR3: TGTGCCAGCAGTCTGGACAGGGATGCGTACGAGCAGTACTTC.

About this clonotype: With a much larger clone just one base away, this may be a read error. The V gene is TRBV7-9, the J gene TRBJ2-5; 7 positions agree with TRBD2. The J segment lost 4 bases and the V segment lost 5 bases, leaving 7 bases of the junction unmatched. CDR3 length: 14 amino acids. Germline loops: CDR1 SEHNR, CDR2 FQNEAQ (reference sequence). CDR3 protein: CASSGTTGGETQYF. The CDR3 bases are TGTGCCAGCAGCGGGACTACGGGAGGAGAGACCCAGTACTTC.

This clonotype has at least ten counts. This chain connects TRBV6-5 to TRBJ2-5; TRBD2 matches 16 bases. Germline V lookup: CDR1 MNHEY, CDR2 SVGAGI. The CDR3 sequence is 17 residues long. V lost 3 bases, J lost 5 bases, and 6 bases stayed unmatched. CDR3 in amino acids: CASSYGTSGGASETQYF. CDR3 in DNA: TGTGCCAGCAGTTATGGGACTAGCGGGGGGGCGTCGGAGACCCAGTACTTC.

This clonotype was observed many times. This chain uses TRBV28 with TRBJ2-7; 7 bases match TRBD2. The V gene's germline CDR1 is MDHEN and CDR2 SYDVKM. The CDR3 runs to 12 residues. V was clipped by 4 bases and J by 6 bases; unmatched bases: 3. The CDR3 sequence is CASSSREREQYF. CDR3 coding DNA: TGTGCCAGCAGTTCGCGGGAGCGCGAGCAGTACTTC.

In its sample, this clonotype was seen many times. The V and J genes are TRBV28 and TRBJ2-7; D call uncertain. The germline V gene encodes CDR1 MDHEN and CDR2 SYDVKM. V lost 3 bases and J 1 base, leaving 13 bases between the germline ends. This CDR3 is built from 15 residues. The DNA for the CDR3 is TGTGCCAGCAGTTTCCCCGAACTCAGGTCCTACGAGCAGTACTTC. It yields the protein CASSFPELRSYEQYF.

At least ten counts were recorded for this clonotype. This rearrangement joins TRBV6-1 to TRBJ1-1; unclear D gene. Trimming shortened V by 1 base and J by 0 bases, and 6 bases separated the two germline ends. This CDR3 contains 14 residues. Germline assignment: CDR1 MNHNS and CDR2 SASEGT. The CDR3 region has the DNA TGTGCCAGCAGTGAAGTCGGGGTGAACACTGAAGCTTTCTTT. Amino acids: CASSEVGVNTEAFF.

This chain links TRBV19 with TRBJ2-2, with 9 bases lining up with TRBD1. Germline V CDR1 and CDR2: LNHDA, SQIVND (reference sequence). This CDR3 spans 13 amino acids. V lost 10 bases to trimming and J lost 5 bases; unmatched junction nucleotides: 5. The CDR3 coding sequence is TGTGCCACTGGACAGGGGCGAACCGGGGAGCTGTTTTTT. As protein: CATGQGRTGELFF.

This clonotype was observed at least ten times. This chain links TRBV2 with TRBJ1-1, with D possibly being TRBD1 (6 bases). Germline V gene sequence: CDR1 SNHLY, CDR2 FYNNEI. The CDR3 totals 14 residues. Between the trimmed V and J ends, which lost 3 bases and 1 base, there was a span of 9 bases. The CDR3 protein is CASSEPGENTEAFF. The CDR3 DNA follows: TGTGCCAGCAGTGAGCCAGGGGAGAACACTGAAGCTTTCTTT.

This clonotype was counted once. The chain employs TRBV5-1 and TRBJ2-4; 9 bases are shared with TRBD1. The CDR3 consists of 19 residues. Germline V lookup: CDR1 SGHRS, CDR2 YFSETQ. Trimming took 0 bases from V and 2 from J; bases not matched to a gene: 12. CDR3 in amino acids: CASSLAMGQGPLSKNIQYF. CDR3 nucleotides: TGCGCCAGCAGCTTGGCGATGGGACAGGGTCCCCTTTCCAAAAACATTCAGTACTTC.

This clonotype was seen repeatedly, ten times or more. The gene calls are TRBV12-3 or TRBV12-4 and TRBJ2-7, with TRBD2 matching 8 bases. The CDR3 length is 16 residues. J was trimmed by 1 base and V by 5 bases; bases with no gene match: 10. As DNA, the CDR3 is TGTGCCAGCAGTCGGAACCCGGGACTAGGATCCTACGAGCAGTACTTC. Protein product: CASSRNPGLGSYEQYF.

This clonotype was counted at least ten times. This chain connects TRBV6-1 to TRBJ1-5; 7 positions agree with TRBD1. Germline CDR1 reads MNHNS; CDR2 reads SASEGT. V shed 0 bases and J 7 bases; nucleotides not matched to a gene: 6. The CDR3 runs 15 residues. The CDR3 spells CASSEAPTGQQPQHF. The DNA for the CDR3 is TGTGCCAGCAGTGAAGCGCCGACAGGGCAACAGCCCCAGCATTTT.

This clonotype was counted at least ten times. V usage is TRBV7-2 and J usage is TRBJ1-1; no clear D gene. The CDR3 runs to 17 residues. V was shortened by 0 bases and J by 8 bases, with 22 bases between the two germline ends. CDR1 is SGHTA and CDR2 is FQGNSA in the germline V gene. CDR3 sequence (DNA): TGTGCCAGCAGCTTAGCAGCCTCCCTCCCGATTGACGGAGAAGCTTTCTTT. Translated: CASSLAASLPIDGEAFF.

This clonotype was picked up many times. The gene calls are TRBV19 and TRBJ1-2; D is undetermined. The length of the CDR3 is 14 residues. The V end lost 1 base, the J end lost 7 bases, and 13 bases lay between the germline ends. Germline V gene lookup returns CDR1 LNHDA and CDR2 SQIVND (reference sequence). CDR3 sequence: CASSIAQEESGYTF. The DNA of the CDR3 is TGTGCCAGTAGTATAGCCCAGGAGGAGAGTGGCTACACCTTC.

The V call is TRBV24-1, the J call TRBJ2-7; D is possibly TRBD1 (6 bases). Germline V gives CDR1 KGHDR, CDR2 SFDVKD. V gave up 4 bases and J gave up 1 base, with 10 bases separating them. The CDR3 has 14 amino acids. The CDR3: CATSDSQGSYEQYF. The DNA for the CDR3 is TGTGCCACCAGTGACTCCCAGGGGTCCTACGAGCAGTACTTC.

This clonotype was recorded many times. CDR3 sequence (DNA): TGCGCCAGCAGCATCAAACAGGGGAACACTGAAGCTTTCTTT. The encoded protein is CASSIKQGNTEAFF. The chain uses TRBV5-1 and TRBJ1-1; a weak D match, TRBD1 (6 bases). Germline V gene lookup returns CDR1 SGHRS and CDR2 YFSETQ. V lost 4 bases and J 1 base, leaving 11 bases between the germline ends. The CDR3 sequence is 14 residues long. The whole variable domain, remainder taken from reference TRBV5-1 and TRBJ1-1, is KAGVTQTPRYLIKTRGQQVTLSCSPISGHRSVSWYQQTPGQGLQFLFEYFSETQRNKGNFPGRFSGRQFSNSRSEMNVSTLELGDSALYLCASSIKQGNTEAFFGQGTRLTVV.